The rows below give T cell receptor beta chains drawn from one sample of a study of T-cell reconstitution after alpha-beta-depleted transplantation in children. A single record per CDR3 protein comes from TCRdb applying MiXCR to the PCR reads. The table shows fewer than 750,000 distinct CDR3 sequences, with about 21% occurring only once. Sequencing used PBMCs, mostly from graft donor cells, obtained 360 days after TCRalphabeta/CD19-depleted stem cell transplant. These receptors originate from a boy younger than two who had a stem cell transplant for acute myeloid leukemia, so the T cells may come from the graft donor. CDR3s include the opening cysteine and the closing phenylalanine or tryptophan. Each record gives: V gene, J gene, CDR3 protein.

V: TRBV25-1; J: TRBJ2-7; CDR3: CASRLGLGEQYF
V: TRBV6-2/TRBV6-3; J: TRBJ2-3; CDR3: CASSYSTGEPTDTQYF
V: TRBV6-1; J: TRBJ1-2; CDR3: CASPRGDYGYTF
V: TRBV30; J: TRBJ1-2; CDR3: CAWRTGYNGYTF
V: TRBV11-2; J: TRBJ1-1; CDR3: CASSQPGDPLHAFF
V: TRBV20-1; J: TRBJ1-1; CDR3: CSARSQQQF
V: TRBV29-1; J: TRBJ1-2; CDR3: CSVETGRTVGYTF
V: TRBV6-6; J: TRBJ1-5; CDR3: CASMNLGNQPQHF
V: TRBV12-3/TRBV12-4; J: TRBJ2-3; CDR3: CASSPYDDSTDTQYF
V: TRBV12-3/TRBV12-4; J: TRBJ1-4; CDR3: CASSFGPRGEKLFF
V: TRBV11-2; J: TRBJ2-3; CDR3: CASSSQPGQGTDTQYF
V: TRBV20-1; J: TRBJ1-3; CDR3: CSAKRTGAGNTIYF
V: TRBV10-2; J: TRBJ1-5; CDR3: CASSESSRNNQPQHF
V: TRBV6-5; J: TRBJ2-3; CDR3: CASSYRWALAGSADTQYF
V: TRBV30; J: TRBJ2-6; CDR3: CAWRGGRDSSGANVLTF
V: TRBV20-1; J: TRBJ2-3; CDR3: CSAGGLVTDTQYF
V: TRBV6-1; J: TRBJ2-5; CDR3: CASRNRAQETQYF
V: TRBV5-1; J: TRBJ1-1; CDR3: CASSLEAVPNTEAFF
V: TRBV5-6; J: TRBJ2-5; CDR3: CASSFTGLETQYF
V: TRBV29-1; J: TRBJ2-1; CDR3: CSVYSGQFPTHEQFF
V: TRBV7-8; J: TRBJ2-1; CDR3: CASSISGATYNEQFF